The present T cell receptor beta chain was sequenced within a study of radiation and T cells in renal cell carcinoma. TCRdb's table, derived via immunoSEQ multiplex PCR, lists solely in-frame clones and lacks some. Of fewer than 85,000 clones in the sample, 80% to 90% were seen once. Time point reported: blood 4 weeks post-SBRT, at nephrectomy. Treatment described: 15 Gy SBRT to primary tumor, nephrectomy 4 weeks later. Nephrectomy followed 15 Gy stereotactic body radiation by 4 weeks. After SBRT, blood was collected at 2 and 4 weeks, plus baseline. This renal cell carcinoma was of the clear cell type. The V gene's germline CDR1 is SGHDT and CDR2 YYEEEE. This CDR3 has 14 amino acids. Trimming pared 2 bases from V and 3 bases from J, leaving 9 bases between.

This chain connects TRBV5-6 to TRBJ1-5; no definite D call. The sequence was obtained from an older woman with renal cell carcinoma. The sequenced sample was blood, obtained from a patient whose treatment included radiotherapy and nephrectomy. The CDR3 DNA reads as TGTGCCAGCAGCTTAAGGGCTATCAATCAGCCCCAGCATTTT. Its protein is CASSLRAINQPQHF. Filled out from reference TRBV5-6 and TRBJ1-5, the complete variable domain reads DAGVTQSPTHLIKTRGQQVTLRCSPKSGHDTVSWYQQALGQGPQFIFQYYEEEERQRGNFPDRFSGHQFPNYSSELNVNALLLGDSALYLCASSLRAINQPQHFGDGTRLSIL.